This T cell receptor (beta chain) was documented in a study of vaccination and CD4 T cells after COVID-19. The wider study: Cells were stimulated with overlapping spike peptides from SARS-CoV-2, HCoV-NL63, HCoV-OC43 and HCoV-229E.

The Oncomine TCR Beta short-read assay was applied to DNA of cultured CD4+ T cells. From the PCR reads, TCRdb called clonotypes with MiXCR, one entry per CDR3 protein. Of some 15,000 distinct CDR3 sequences listed, 55% to 75% were seen once; the top ten hold over 9.5%. The treatment here: roughly ten-day PBMC culture with coronavirus spike peptide pools or control peptides (ViraFEST assay). V shed 4 bases and J 2 bases; nucleotides not matched to a gene: 17. The germline V gene has CDR1 MDHEN and CDR2 SYDVKM. The CDR3 spans 19 residues. On this clonotype: The antigen is undetermined.

The TCR was taken from a human donor who had recovered from COVID-19. V usage is TRBV28 and J usage is TRBJ2-7, with 10 bases that match TRBD2. Sample: CD4+ T cells from blood, cultured in vitro. The CDR3 region has the DNA TGTGCCAGCAGTTCAGAGCGGGAGGGCCAGTACAGGGACCCCTACGAGCAGTACTTC. It encodes CASSSEREGQYRDPYEQYF.